The 14 T cell receptor beta chains below all came from one sample that was sequenced in a study of CD8 T cells in ankylosing spondylitis. TCRdb re-derived calls from the 5' RACE reads in MiXCR, one entry per CDR3 protein. The sample has approximately 350,000 distinct CDR3 sequences, roughly 15% seen once; the top ten hold approximately 1%. The sequenced sample consisted of blood, either unsorted or a sorted T cell fraction (not recorded which). The receptor source for this set is a male donor with ankylosing spondylitis or in good health (not recorded which).

In its sample, this clonotype was seen a few times. The J gene is TRBJ2-3, the V gene TRBV5-1, with D uncertain. The CDR3 extends over 16 amino acids. The germline V gene encodes CDR1 SGHRS and CDR2 YFSETQ. V was pared by 0 bases and J by 2 bases, with 13 bases between. The CDR3 loop reads CASSLGSNPFTDTQYF. CDR3 coding DNA: TGCGCCAGCAGCTTGGGTTCCAACCCATTCACAGATACGCAGTATTTT.

The chain joins TRBV7-9 to TRBJ2-1, with a tentative D call TRBD2 (6 bases). V dropped 5 bases and J dropped 10 bases, with 15 bases sitting between them. The CDR3 spans 13 residues. CDR1 SEHNR and CDR2 FQNEAQ come from the germline V gene (reference sequence). The CDR3 sequence: CASSDRAGSEQFF. In nucleotides, the CDR3 is TGTGCCAGCAGCGACCGGGCGGGGTCCGAGCAGTTCTTC.

This clonotype was seen only a few times. The chain carries TRBV5-1 and TRBJ2-1; perhaps TRBD2 as D (7 bases). The CDR3 runs to 15 residues. V was shortened by 2 bases and J by 8 bases, with 17 bases between the two germline ends. CDR1 SGHRS and CDR2 YFSETQ come from the germline V gene. CDR3 in amino acids: CASSFGGAPRDEQFF. DNA of the CDR3: TGCGCCAGCAGCTTTGGGGGGGCCCCCCGGGATGAGCAGTTCTTC.

This chain connects TRBV7-2 to TRBJ2-3; D possibly corresponds to TRBD2 (6 bases). CDR3 length equals 18 residues. Trimming stripped 0 bases from V and 6 bases from J, with 22 bases between. From germline, CDR1 is SGHTA and CDR2 FQGNSA. As DNA, the CDR3 is TGTGCCAGCAGCTTAGCGTCGGGGGTGAGGACAAAGTTGGATACGCAGTATTTT. It codes for CASSLASGVRTKLDTQYF.

V usage is TRBV6-1 and J usage is TRBJ2-7; D is perhaps TRBD2 (6 bases). Trimming shortened V by 2 bases and J by 5 bases, and 13 bases separated the two germline ends. The CDR3 loop spans 14 amino acids. Germline loops: CDR1 MNHNS, CDR2 SASEGT. Written as DNA, the CDR3 is TGTGCCAGCAGTGAAATGGGGGGAGTGGACGAGCAGTACTTC. Its protein is CASSEMGGVDEQYF.

The CDR3 loop reads CASSLAGGGLYNEQFF. The DNA of the CDR3 is TGTGCCAGCAGCTTAGCGGGCGGGGGCCTTTACAATGAGCAGTTCTTC. The chain carries TRBV7-9 and TRBJ2-1; D may be TRBD2 (7 bases). In germline, CDR1 is SEHNR, CDR2 FQNEAQ (reference sequence). V lost 0 bases and J 4 bases, leaving 13 bases between the germline ends. This CDR3 contains 16 residues. The whole variable domain, filled in from reference TRBV7-9 and TRBJ2-1, reads DTGVSQNPRHKITKRGQNVTFRCDPISEHNRLYWYRQTLGQGPEFLTYFQNEAQLEKSRLLSDRFSAERPKGSFSTLEIQRTEQGDSAMYLCASSLAGGGLYNEQFFGPGTRLTVL.

The table lists this clonotype with a few counts. An end of the junction does not agree with germline; a read error may underlie this. The chain employs TRBV12-3 or TRBV12-4 and TRBJ1-1, with TRBD1 as a possible D gene (5 bases). This CDR3 contains 17 residues. CDR3 sequence reads: CASSLDPDFGQITQAFF. The CDR3 DNA is TGTGCCAGCAGTTTAGATCCGGATTTTGGACAAATCACTCAAGCTTTCTTT.

In its sample, this clonotype was seen a few times. The chain combines TRBV10-3 with TRBJ2-3; TRBD1 is a possible D gene (5 bases). Per germline, CDR1 ENHRY and CDR2 SYGVKD. The CDR3 contains 14 residues. The V end was cut by 6 bases, the J end by 6 bases, with 16 bases between. CDR3 sequence: CAIRPTAGSDTQYF. The DNA for the CDR3 is TGTGCCATCAGACCGACGGCAGGGTCGGATACGCAGTATTTT.

This clonotype was seen more than once but under ten times. The chain joins TRBV20-1 to TRBJ2-7, with TRBD1 matching over 11 bases. The CDR3 sequence is 14 residues long. Germline loops: CDR1 DFQATT, CDR2 SNEGSKA (reference sequence). V lost 6 bases and J lost 6; bases outside the gene matches: 10. This CDR3 reads CSAEVLDRGLEQYF. Here the CDR3 DNA reads TGCAGTGCCGAGGTACTGGACAGGGGGCTCGAGCAGTACTTC.

This sequence joins TRBV12-3 or TRBV12-4 and TRBJ2-2; D unresolved. The CDR3 extends over 12 amino acids. The ends were cut back, 6 bases at V and 7 bases at J, with 9 bases in the middle. The CDR3 DNA is TGTGCCAGCAGACAAGGTGTCGGGGAGCTGTTTTTT. Protein: CASRQGVGELFF.

The table lists this clonotype with many counts. The chain uses TRBV5-6 and TRBJ2-7; D gene uncertain. Germline loops: CDR1 SGHDT, CDR2 YYEEEE. Trimming took 2 bases from V and 2 from J, leaving 8 bases between them. CDR3 length: 13 amino acids. CDR3 sequence: CASSFDITYEQYF. For the CDR3, the DNA is TGTGCCAGCAGCTTTGACATCACCTACGAGCAGTACTTC.

This clonotype has a count of ten or more. This chain links TRBV7-2 with TRBJ1-1; no firm D call. Trimming stripped 0 bases from V and 11 bases from J, with 13 bases between. Germline CDR1 reads SGHTA; CDR2 reads FQGNSA. This CDR3 has 13 amino acids. The CDR3 loop is CASSLAIRERAFF. For the CDR3, the DNA is TGTGCCAGCAGCTTAGCGATAAGGGAACGGGCTTTCTTT.

This clonotype was observed many times. J is TRBJ1-5 and V is TRBV27; TRBD1 matches at 8 bases. V shed 6 bases and J 1 base; nucleotides not matched to a gene: 5. The CDR3 runs to 15 residues. Per the germline V gene, CDR1 is MNHEY and CDR2 is SMNVEV (reference sequence). This CDR3 reads CASSPGTGSNQPQHF. In DNA, the CDR3 is TGTGCCAGCAGCCCCGGGACAGGAAGCAATCAGCCCCAGCATTTT.

This clonotype has a handful of counts. The genes are TRBV6-1 and TRBJ2-7, with 7 bases lining up with TRBD1. This CDR3 contains 15 residues. Per germline, CDR1 MNHNS and CDR2 SASEGT. The V gene end was trimmed by 0 bases and the J gene end by 5 bases; junction bases not matched to a gene: 7. The CDR3 DNA follows: TGTGCCAGCAGTGAAGCTTGGACAGGTCGCGACGAGCAGTACTTC. Its translation is CASSEAWTGRDEQYF.